The source of this TCR beta chain is a study of CD8+CD57+ T cells in acquired aplastic anemia. Turning to the study itself: Each DNA sample taken from sorted CD4+ and CD8+ cells came to about 3.2 ug on average. Healthy donors had, on average, approximately 11 million reads for their CD4+ cells.

V was pared by 6 bases and J by 6 bases, with 17 bases between. Per the germline V gene, CDR1 is LNHDA and CDR2 is SQIVND (reference sequence). The CDR3 sequence is 14 residues long. For CDR3 and TCR beta VDJ profiling, genomic DNA was the template used. In TCRdb, the reads were re-called with MiXCR into one record per CDR3 protein. The sample yields some 220,000 distinct CDR3 sequences, 34% seen once. General observations from the study: Roughly 31 was the count of CD8+ CDR3 sequences that patients shared with controls. In CD8+ cells, Simpson's diversity showed no significant difference between patients and controls.

As to this clonotype: What it binds is not known.

Sequencing was performed on sorted CD4+, CD8+, or CD8+CD57+ T cells (not recorded which) from PBMCs. The receptor comes from a human donor in good health, serving as a control. The rearrangement joins TRBV19 to TRBJ1-2, with D unresolved. CDR3 sequence: CASSPTSSYNGYTF. The DNA of the CDR3 is TGTGCCAGTAGCCCTACCAGCTCCTACAATGGCTACACCTTC.